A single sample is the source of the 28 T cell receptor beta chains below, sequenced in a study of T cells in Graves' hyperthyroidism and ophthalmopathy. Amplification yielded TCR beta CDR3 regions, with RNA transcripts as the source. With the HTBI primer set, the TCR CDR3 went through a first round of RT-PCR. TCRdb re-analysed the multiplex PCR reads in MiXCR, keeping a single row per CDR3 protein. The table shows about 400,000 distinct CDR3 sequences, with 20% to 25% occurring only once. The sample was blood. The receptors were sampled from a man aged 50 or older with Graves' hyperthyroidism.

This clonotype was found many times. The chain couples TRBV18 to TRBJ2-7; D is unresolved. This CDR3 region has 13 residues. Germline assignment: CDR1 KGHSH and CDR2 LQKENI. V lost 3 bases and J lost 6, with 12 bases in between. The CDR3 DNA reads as TGTGCCAGCTCACCTGACGTGGCGTCCGAGCAGTACTTC. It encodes CASSPDVASEQYF.

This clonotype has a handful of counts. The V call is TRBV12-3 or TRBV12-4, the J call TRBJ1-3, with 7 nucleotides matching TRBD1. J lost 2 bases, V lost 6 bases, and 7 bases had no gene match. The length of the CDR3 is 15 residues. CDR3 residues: CASSLQGFAGNTIYF. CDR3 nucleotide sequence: TGTGCCAGCAGCCTACAGGGGTTTGCTGGAAACACCATATATTTT.

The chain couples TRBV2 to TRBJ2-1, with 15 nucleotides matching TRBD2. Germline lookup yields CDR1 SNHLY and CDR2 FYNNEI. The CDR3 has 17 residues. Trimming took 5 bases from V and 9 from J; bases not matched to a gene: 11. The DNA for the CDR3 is TGTGCCAGCAGTTACTCCCGGACTAGCGGGAGGGATTCTGAGCAGTTCTTC. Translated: CASSYSRTSGRDSEQFF.

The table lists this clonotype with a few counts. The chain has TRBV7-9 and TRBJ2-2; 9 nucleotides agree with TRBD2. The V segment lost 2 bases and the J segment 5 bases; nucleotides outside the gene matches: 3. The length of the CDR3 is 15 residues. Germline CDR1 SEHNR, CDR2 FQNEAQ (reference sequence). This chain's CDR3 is CASSLLAGRTGELFF. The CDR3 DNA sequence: TGTGCCAGCAGCTTACTAGCGGGAAGGACCGGGGAGCTGTTTTTT.

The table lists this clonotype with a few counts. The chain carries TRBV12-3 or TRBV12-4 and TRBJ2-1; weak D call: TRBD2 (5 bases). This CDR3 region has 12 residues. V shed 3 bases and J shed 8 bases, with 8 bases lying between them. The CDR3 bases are TGTGCCAGCAGTTTCTTCGGGGATGAGCAGTTCTTC. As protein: CASSFFGDEQFF.

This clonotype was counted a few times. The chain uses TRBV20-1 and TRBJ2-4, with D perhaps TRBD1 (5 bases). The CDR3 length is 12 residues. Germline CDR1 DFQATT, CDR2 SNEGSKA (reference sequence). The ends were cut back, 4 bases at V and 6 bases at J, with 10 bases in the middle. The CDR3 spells CSATLQGNIQYF. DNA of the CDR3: TGCAGTGCTACCCTCCAGGGAAACATTCAGTACTTC.

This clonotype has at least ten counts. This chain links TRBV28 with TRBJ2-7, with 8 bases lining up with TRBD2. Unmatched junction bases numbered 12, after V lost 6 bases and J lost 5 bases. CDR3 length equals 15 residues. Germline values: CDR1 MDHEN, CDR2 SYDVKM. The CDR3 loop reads CASSQGAGGFNEQYF. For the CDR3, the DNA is TGTGCCAGCAGCCAAGGGGCGGGAGGTTTCAACGAGCAGTACTTC.

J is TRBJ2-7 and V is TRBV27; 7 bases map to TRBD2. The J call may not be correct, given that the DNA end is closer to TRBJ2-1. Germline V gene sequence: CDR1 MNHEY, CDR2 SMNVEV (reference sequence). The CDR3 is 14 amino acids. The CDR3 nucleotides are TGTGCCAGCAGTTTCGCTAGCGGAACCTACGAGCAGTTCTTC. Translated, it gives CASSFASGTYEQFF.

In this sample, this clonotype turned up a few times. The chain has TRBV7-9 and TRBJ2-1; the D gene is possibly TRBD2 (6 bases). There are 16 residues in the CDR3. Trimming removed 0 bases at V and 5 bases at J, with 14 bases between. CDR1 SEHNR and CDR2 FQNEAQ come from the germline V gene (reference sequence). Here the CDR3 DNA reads TGTGCCAGCAGCTTAGCGCGCACAGGAGGGCACAATGAGCAGTTCTTC. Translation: CASSLARTGGHNEQFF.

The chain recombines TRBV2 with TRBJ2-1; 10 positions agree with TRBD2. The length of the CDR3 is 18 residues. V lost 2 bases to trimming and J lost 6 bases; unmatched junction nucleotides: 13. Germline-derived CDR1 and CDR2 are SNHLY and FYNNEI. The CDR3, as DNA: TGTGCCAGCAGTGAAATTCGGTTAGCGGGAGGATTAGGCAATGAGCAGTTCTTC. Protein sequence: CASSEIRLAGGLGNEQFF.

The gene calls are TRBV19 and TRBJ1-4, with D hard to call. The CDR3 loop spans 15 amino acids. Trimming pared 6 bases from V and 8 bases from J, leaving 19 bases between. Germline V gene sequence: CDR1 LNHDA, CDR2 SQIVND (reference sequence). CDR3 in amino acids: CASSARTSGGEKLFF. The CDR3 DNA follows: TGTGCCAGTAGCGCTCGTACTTCAGGAGGAGAAAAACTGTTTTTT. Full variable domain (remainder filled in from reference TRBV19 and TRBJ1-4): DGGITQSPKYLFRKEGQNVTLSCEQNLNHDAMYWYRQDPGQGLRLIYYSQIVNDFQKGDIAEGYSVSREKKESFPLTVTSAQKNPTAFYLCASSARTSGGEKLFFGSGTQLSVL.

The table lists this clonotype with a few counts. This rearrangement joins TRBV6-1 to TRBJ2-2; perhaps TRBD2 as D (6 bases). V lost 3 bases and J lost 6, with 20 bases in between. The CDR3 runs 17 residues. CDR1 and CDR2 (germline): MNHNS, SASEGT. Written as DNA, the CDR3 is TGTGCCAGCAGTGAGCGGAGGGTACCCCTAGGTCCCGGGGAGCTGTTTTTT. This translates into CASSERRVPLGPGELFF.

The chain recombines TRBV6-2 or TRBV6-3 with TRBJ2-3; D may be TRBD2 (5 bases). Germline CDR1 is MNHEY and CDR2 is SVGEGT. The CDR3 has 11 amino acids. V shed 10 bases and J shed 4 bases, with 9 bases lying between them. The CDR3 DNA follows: TGTGCCACAGGCGGGTCAGATACGCAGTATTTT. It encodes CATGGSDTQYF.

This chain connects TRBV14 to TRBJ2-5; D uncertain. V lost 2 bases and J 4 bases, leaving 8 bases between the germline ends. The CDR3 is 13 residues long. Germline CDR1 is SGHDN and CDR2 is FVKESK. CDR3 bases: TGTGCCAGCAGCCAATGGCAAGGAGAGACCCAGTACTTC. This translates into CASSQWQGETQYF.

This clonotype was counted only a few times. DNA of the CDR3: TGTGCCAGCAGCTTCAGCGGGAGGGCGAACACCGGGGAGCTGTTTTTT. Translating gives CASSFSGRANTGELFF. The V gene is TRBV7-2, the J gene TRBJ2-2; the match to TRBD2 covers 10 bases. Trimming took 3 bases from V and 0 from J; bases not matched to a gene: 1. This CDR3 has 16 amino acids. CDR1 is SGHTA, CDR2 FQGNSA, per germline.

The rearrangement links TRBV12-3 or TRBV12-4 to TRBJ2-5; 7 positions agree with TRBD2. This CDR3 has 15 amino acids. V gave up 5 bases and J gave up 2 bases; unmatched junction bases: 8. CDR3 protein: CASSLEGTMQETQYF. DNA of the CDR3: TGTGCCAGCAGTCTCGAAGGGACTATGCAAGAGACCCAGTACTTC.

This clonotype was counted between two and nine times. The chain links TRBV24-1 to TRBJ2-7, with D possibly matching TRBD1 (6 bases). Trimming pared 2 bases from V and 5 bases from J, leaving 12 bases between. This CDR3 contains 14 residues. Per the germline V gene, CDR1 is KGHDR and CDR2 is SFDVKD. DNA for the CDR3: TGTGCCACCAGTGATTCGCACAGGGCGGACGAGCAGTACTTC. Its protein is CATSDSHRADEQYF.

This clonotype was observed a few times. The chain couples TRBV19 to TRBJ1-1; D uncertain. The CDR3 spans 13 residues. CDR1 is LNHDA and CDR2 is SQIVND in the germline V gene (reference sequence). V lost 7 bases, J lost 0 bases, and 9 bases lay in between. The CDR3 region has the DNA TGTGCCAGTAACGGGGAAATGAACACTGAAGCTTTCTTT. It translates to CASNGEMNTEAFF. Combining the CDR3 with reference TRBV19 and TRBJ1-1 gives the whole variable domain DGGITQSPKYLFRKEGQNVTLSCEQNLNHDAMYWYRQDPGQGLRLIYYSQIVNDFQKGDIAEGYSVSREKKESFPLTVTSAQKNPTAFYLCASNGEMNTEAFFGQGTRLTVV.

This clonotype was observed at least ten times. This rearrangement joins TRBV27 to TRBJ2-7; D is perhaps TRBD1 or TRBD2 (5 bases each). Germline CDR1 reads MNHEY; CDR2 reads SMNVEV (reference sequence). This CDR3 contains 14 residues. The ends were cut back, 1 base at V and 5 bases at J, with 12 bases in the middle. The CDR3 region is CASSLWAGTDEQYF. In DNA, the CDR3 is TGTGCCAGCAGTTTATGGGCAGGGACGGACGAGCAGTACTTC.

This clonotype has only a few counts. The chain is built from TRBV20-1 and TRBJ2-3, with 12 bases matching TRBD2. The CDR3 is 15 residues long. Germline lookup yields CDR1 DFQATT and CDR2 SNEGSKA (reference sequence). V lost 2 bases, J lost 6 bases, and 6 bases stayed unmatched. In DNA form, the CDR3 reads TGCAGTGCTAGAAGCCTAGCGGGAGGGTCCGATACGCAGTATTTT. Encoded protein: CSARSLAGGSDTQYF.

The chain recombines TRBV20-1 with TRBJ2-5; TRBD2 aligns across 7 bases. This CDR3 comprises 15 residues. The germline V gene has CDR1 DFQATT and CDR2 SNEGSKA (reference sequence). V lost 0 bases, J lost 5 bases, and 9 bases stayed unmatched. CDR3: CSARDLAGVWETQYF. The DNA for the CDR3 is TGCAGTGCTAGAGATCTTGCGGGAGTATGGGAGACCCAGTACTTC.

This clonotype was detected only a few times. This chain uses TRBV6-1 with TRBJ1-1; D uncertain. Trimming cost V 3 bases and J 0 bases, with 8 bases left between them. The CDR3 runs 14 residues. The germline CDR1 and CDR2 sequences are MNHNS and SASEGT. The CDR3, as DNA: TGTGCCAGCAGTGATCAGAACCTGAACACTGAAGCTTTCTTT. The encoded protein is CASSDQNLNTEAFF.

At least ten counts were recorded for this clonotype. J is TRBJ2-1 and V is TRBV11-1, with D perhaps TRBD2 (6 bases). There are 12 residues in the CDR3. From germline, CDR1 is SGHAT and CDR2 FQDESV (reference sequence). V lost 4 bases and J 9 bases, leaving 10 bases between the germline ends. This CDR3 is CASSSRAGEQFF. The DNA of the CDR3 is TGTGCCAGCAGCTCACGAGCGGGTGAGCAGTTCTTC.

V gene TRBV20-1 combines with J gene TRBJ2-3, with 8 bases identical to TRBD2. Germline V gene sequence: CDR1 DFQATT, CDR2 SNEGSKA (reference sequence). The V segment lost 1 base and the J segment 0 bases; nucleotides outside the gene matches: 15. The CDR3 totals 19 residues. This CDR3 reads CSARGHSGGPHFSTDTQYF. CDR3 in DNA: TGCAGTGCTAGAGGACACTCGGGAGGGCCTCATTTCAGCACAGATACGCAGTATTTT.

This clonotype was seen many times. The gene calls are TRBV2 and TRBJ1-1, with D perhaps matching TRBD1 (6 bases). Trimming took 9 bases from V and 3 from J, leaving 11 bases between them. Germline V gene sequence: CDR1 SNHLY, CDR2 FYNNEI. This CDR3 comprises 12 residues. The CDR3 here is CARRQVDTEAFF. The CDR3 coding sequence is TGTGCCAGAAGACAGGTTGACACTGAAGCTTTCTTT.

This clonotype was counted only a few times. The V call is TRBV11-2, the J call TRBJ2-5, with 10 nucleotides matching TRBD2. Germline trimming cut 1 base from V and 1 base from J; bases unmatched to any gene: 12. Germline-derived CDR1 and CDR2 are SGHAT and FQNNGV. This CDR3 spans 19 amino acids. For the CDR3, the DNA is TGTGCCAGCAGCTTAGGGTCGGGGAAACTAGCGGGATCCCAAGAGACCCAGTACTTC. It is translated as CASSLGSGKLAGSQETQYF.

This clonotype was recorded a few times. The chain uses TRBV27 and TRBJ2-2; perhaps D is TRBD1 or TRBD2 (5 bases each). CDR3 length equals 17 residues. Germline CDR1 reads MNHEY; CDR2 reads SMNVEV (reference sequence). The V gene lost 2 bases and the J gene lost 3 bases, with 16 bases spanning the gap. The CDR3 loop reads CASSLTGRGLDTGELFF. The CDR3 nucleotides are TGTGCCAGCAGTTTAACAGGTCGGGGATTGGACACCGGGGAGCTGTTTTTT.

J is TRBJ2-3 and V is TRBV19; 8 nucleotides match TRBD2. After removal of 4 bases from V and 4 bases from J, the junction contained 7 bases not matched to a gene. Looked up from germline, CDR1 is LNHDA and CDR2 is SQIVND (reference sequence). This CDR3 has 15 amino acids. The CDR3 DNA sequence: TGTGCCAGTAGTAGGAGTAGCGGGACGCCAGATACGCAGTATTTT. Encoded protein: CASSRSSGTPDTQYF.